This T cell receptor (beta chain) was recorded in a study of cytomegalovirus exposure and HLA in healthy donors (dated by TCRdb to 2017 to 2019). For the study in its entirety: In an earlier analysis of 587 of the donors, 276 Gb of sequence data and roughly 100 million unique TCR beta sequences from about 180 million T cells were reported. Around 330 gigabases of sequencing data and around 80 million unique TCR sequences made up an early release that covered roughly 670 HLA-typed donors. Of the roughly 400 genotyped donors, about 80% fell in the genetic ancestry cluster associated with self-reported Caucasian donors. The study was designed to test whether signatures of past pathogen exposure could be identified by cataloging public T cell receptors. The study used immunosequencing to profile the T cell repertoires of more than 650 subjects and linked those repertoires to cytomegalovirus serostatus. A separate validation cohort of 100 to 150 different subjects was used in addition to the approximately 700-subject first cohort. High-throughput TCR immunosequencing, statistical association of individual TCRs with disease status, and machine learning were combined to predict cytomegalovirus infection status. A later analysis re-examined previously published TCR beta repertoires from 600 to 700 donors and added high-resolution HLA genotyping to investigate patterns of TCR occurrence. In the later analysis, no new phenotypic data were used to find candidate immune exposures; instead, reliance was placed on TCR beta sequences and their occurrence across donors. To decide whether each TCR beta V gene segment behaved as functional or pseudogenic, an earlier analysis of some 570 of the donors relied on high-throughput TCR beta sequencing. Donor age, sex, ethnicity and CMV serostatus were collected together with the repertoire data. A later genetic analysis used genome-wide SNP genotypes for 398 of the 666 donors, treating that subset as a discovery cohort. All discovery cohort repertoires had been generated on a single sequencing platform. Both class I and class II loci were covered by HLA typing, at four-digit resolution. The number of typed donors differed by locus: 629-630 for A, B, C, DRB1 and DQB1; some 500 for DQA1; 606 for DPA1; and some 470 for DPB1. Five DR-DQ haplotypes were handled as single units for association and clustering, since linkage in the cohort was strong. Among some 410 genotyped donors of the cohort, an average of about 220,000 unique TCR beta nucleotide sequences was sequenced per donor, of which approximately 18% were non-productive. On the study overall, not on this receptor specifically: Some IMGT-functional V segments, including TRBV6-2 and TRBV6-3, could not be distinguished by the 87-base-pair reads and were therefore excluded. A group of highly shared sequence variants was considered likely to be a technical artifact of the sequencing pipeline. Only TCR beta chains were sequenced in this cohort, and the absence of alpha or paired-chain data limited detectable features. According to a later analysis, most CMV-associated TCR beta chains appeared to be HLA-restricted, and the HLA associations seemed to be driven largely by CMV exposure. In a later genetic analysis, fewer N-insertions in productive TCRs were reported among donors in an Asian-associated ancestry cluster than the approximately 630-donor mean. In a later analysis, about 17,000 TCR beta sequences were associated with specific HLA alleles at a false discovery rate of 0.05. The authors suggested that the approach could potentially be extended to other disease states and immunological phenotypes. In a later analysis, the rate of TCR association differed among HLA loci, with DRB1 alleles having the most associated TCRs and HLA-C alleles having the fewest. For the cohort, immune exposure information was limited to CMV serostatus. A later genetic analysis associated a missense DCLRE1C variant with V-gene and J-gene trimming of TCR beta chains, and an independent cohort replicated the association. When HLA alleles, especially DR and DQ, strongly co-occurred, attributing TCR associations to individual alleles was difficult. Across donors, most TCR sequences were observed very rarely, whereas some public TCRs were present in many individuals. In a later analysis, HLA-associated TCR beta chains were found to be more clonally expanded and to have lower generation probabilities than equally common non-associated chains. The earlier analysis of 587 of the donors excluded 15 to 20 rarely observed V segments, including chromosome 9 orphons, because counts were too low. A further reported finding was that TCR beta sequences accurately predicted the HLA-A and HLA-B alleles for most subjects in the first cohort. An earlier analysis of roughly 570 of the donors showed that most TCR beta V segments appeared in productive rearrangements either about 87% or about 30% of the time, which broadly matched IMGT annotations. Linkage disequilibrium might explain the correlated functional status among segregating V segments, but an unknown experimental factor could not be ruled out. The classifier was reported to diagnose cytomegalovirus status with high specificity and sensitivity in both the original cohort and the validation cohort. Roughly uniform sequencing depth across donors was assumed in presence/absence analyses, although this assumption may not hold. The study listed approximately 150 TCR beta chains as associated with cytomegalovirus. According to a later analysis, parvovirus B19, influenza, CMV and Epstein-Barr virus appeared linked to several top co-occurrence clusters. Because some donors lacked HLA typing at each locus, the association tests relied only on the typed subset. Three of the identified cytomegalovirus-associated TCR beta chains were confirmed in vitro to be specific for cytomegalovirus antigens.

Library preparation was by the immunoSEQ multiplex PCR assay. For the multiplex PCR, a mixture combining 60 forward primers for TCR Vbeta segments and 13 reverse primers for TCR Jbeta segments was used. A multiplex PCR assay on genomic DNA amplified the CDR3 region of rearranged TCR beta genes. On the Illumina HiSeq System, the amplified TCR beta libraries were sequenced as 87-base-pair reads. The authors processed their data as follows. In a later analysis, tens of millions of unique TCR beta chains were counted across the approximately 640 repertoires, and roughly 10 million of these chains were shared by at least two donors. A nearest-neighbor algorithm error-corrected the raw reads and collapsed the reads into unique sequences, merging closely related sequences to remove PCR and sequencing errors. To assign V, D and J gene segments, CDR3 sequences were aligned to IMGT reference sequences. Each retained sequence needed at least a six-nucleotide match to both a V gene segment and a J gene segment. Rearrangements were called productive when the CDR3 lacked stop codons and stayed in frame with V and J; all others were non-productive. CDR3 was defined by IMGT convention, running from the second conserved V-encoded cysteine to the conserved J-encoded phenylalanine. In an earlier analysis of roughly 580 of the donors, sequences lacking an unambiguous match to a single V gene segment were excluded. An earlier analysis of around 600 of the donors classified V segments as functional when productive rearrangements were above 56.7% and as segregating when the standard deviation between donors was above 5%. A statistical classification framework was developed to diagnose cytomegalovirus status using the catalog of TCR beta chain sequences. A later analysis assigned V and J genes by comparing TCR nucleotide sequences with IMGT/GENE-DB human TR gene sequences. A later analysis assigned CDR3 sequences and most-parsimonious VDJ recombination scenarios with the TCRdist pipeline. In a later analysis, each TCR beta chain was defined by its CDR3 amino acid sequence together with its V-gene family, and reads without a unique V-gene family were excluded. As a way to deal with suspected cross-contamination and a sequencing artifact, a later analysis dropped roughly 600 nucleotide sequences that were highly shared and had low generation probability. In a later analysis, a clonal expansion index for each public chain was calculated from normalized within-repertoire ranks of inferred template counts. In a later analysis, generation probabilities were computed with a VDJ recombination model fitted to out-of-frame rearrangements, and the resulting probabilities were checked against IGoR. Hypergeometric tests were used in a later analysis to score TCR-TCR, TCR-HLA and TCR-CMV co-occurrence, with a repertoire-size bias correction applied to the TCR pairs. False discovery rates were estimated in a later analysis by permuting HLA or CMV assignments 20 times. In a later analysis, co-occurring TCRs were grouped using DBSCAN, with TCRdist sequence similarity added in when clustering inside HLA-allele-positive subsets. Repertoires with fewer than 30,000 or more than 120,000 public chains were left out of co-occurrence clustering, as were several repertoires with anomalous nucleotide sharing. TCRdb retrieved this table from immuneACCESS and kept in-frame rearrangements only. Not all clones are present; in checked studies, unresolved V genes account for under half, and no reason is known for the remainder. Clone size and the V and J calls come from that table; the DNA yielded D and trimming. The sample profile shows about 200,000 clones; roughly 80% of them were found once. The leading ten clones occupy about 1.4% of the sample.

The cohort consisted of some 730 healthy bone marrow donors. At the time of sampling, every cohort member was nominally healthy, though immune exposures that went unrecorded were likely present. The donor was CMV seronegative and belonged to the group of 380 or so seronegative cohort members. Every donor gave a peripheral blood sample, and the peripheral blood mononuclear cells from that sample were used for TCR beta sequencing. Genomic DNA extraction from the blood cell samples was performed with the Qiagen DNeasy Blood Extraction Kit. About this clone: The antigen it recognizes is unknown. Within one base of it there is no much larger clone, and no base qualities were kept.

Here V drops 5 bases and J drops 2 bases, and the junction holds 15 bases not matched to any gene. The CDR3 has 18 amino acids, counting the end cysteine and phenylalanine. Only the CDR3 part of the read is kept: 54 bases, read in frame from the first base. In the germline V gene (reference sequence), CDR1 corresponds to MNHEY and CDR2 to SMNVEV. The sample taken for sequencing was PBMCs. This TCR was sampled from a woman aged 50 to 60 in good health and CMV-seronegative. Here the chain combines TRBV27 and TRBJ2-1; 7 bases in between match TRBD1. The sequenced DNA: TGTGCCAGCAGTCTTCCCTCTAACAGGGGCCCCCCCTACAATGAGCAGTTCTTC. Its coded protein is CASSLPSNRGPPYNEQFF.